This entry lists 20 T cell receptor beta chains sequenced from one sample in a study of T cell responses to AZD1222 COVID-19 vaccine. Only in-frame clones appear in the TCRdb table, and some are missing; sequencing was by immunoSEQ multiplex PCR. Among about 90,000 clones, around 91% were seen once, and the ten largest hold roughly 5.6%. Specimen: peripheral blood, collected on day 0 of MenACWY control vaccination. The source of these receptors is an adult in good health.

A single count supports this clone. The rearrangement links TRBV19 to TRBJ1-2, with TRBD1 matching 11 bases. From germline, CDR1 is LNHDA and CDR2 SQIVND (reference sequence). CDR3 length: 14 amino acids. Unmatched junction bases numbered 2, after V lost 4 bases and J lost 4 bases. The CDR3, as DNA: TGTGCCAGTAGTACAGGGACAGGGGGCTATGGCTACACCTTC. The encoded protein is CASSTGTGGYGYTF. The whole variable domain, filled in from reference TRBV19 and TRBJ1-2, reads DGGITQSPKYLFRKEGQNVTLSCEQNLNHDAMYWYRQDPGQGLRLIYYSQIVNDFQKGDIAEGYSVSREKKESFPLTVTSAQKNPTAFYLCASSTGTGGYGYTFGSGTRLTVV.

The CDR3 region has the DNA TGCAGCGCCGACAGGGCCGATTATTATGGCTACACCTTC. It translates to CSADRADYYGYTF. The chain joins TRBV29-1 to TRBJ1-2; 7 positions agree with TRBD1. CDR1 and CDR2 (germline): SQVTM, ANQGSEA. The CDR3 totals 13 residues. J lost 5 bases, V lost 7 bases, and 10 bases had no gene match.

The rearrangement links TRBV10-2 to TRBJ2-1; D not resolved. V was cut by 2 bases and J by 2 bases, with 1 base left in between. Germline CDR1 reads WSHSY; CDR2 reads SAAADI. This CDR3 spans 12 amino acids. The CDR3 loop reads CASSEAYNEQFF. CDR3 coding DNA: TGCGCCAGCAGTGAGGCCTACAATGAGCAGTTCTTC.

CDR3 bases: TGCGCCAGCAGCCCAGGGACCTTGGGTGGCTACACCTTC. As protein: CASSPGTLGGYTF. The chain combines TRBV5-1 with TRBJ1-2, with a weak D call TRBD1 (5 bases). With 4 bases removed from V and 7 bases from J, the gap between germline ends came to 14 bases. Germline CDR1 is SGHRS and CDR2 is YFSETQ. The CDR3 runs to 13 residues.

The gene calls are TRBV7-3 and TRBJ2-1; D is undetermined. CDR1 is SGHTA, CDR2 FQGTGA, per germline. Trimming removed 5 bases at V and 6 bases at J, with 20 bases between. The CDR3 totals 16 residues. The chain's CDR3 is CASSQQPLGVGNEQFF. Here the CDR3 DNA reads TGTGCCAGCAGCCAACAACCTCTTGGGGTCGGCAATGAGCAGTTCTTC. Drawing the rest from reference TRBV7-3 and TRBJ2-1, the complete variable domain is GAGVSQTPSNKVTEKGKYVELRCDPISGHTALYWYRQSLGQGPEFLIYFQGTGAADDSGLPNDRFFAVRPEGSVSTLKIQRTERGDSAVYLCASSQQPLGVGNEQFFGPGTRLTVL.

V is TRBV5-1 and J is TRBJ2-1; D ambiguous. The CDR3 contains 15 residues. The germline CDR1 and CDR2 sequences are SGHRS and YFSETQ. V lost 2 bases, J lost 0 bases, and 9 bases lay in between. The CDR3 loop reads CASSFTASSYNEQFF. In nucleotides, the CDR3 is TGCGCCAGCAGCTTCACCGCTAGCTCCTACAATGAGCAGTTCTTC.

This chain uses TRBV7-9 with TRBJ2-3, with D uncertain. The ends were cut back, 0 bases at V and 4 bases at J, with 8 bases in the middle. The CDR3 has 14 amino acids. CDR1 is SEHNR, CDR2 FQNEAQ, per germline (reference sequence). The CDR3 is CASSLAGRADTQYF. CDR3 bases: TGTGCCAGCAGCTTAGCAGGGCGCGCAGATACGCAGTATTTT.

CDR3 protein: CASRSDSYSNQPQHF. The DNA for the CDR3 is TGTGCCAGCAGAAGCGACAGCTATAGCAATCAGCCCCAGCATTTT. V is TRBV6-5 and J is TRBJ1-5, with D tentatively TRBD1 (5 bases). The CDR3 spans 15 residues. In germline, CDR1 is MNHEY, CDR2 SVGAGI. Trimming shortened V by 6 bases and J by 0 bases, and 12 bases separated the two germline ends.

The chain uses TRBV11-3 and TRBJ2-1, with D possibly TRBD1 on 5 matching bases. V was pared by 5 bases and J by 7 bases, with 21 bases between. The CDR3 is 16 amino acids. In germline, CDR1 is SGHNT, CDR2 YENEEA. The CDR3 region is CASSDPSGRAFNEQFF. The CDR3 DNA reads TGTGCCAGCAGCGACCCGTCCGGCAGGGCGTTTAATGAGCAGTTCTTC.

The chain employs TRBV7-3 and TRBJ2-3; no reliable D call. CDR3 length: 12 residues. Per the germline V gene, CDR1 is SGHTA and CDR2 is FQGTGA. V dropped 4 bases and J dropped 0 bases, with 2 bases sitting between them. The CDR3 nucleotides are TGTGCCAGCAGCTCCAGCACAGATACGCAGTATTTT. As protein: CASSSSTDTQYF.

The V call is TRBV7-9, the J call TRBJ1-1, with 7 bases that match TRBD1. This CDR3 comprises 14 residues. Germline CDR1 SEHNR, CDR2 FQNEAQ (reference sequence). The trim removed 5 bases at V and 0 bases at J, leaving 3 bases unmatched. CDR3 in amino acids: CASSAGQMNTEAFF. The DNA for the CDR3 is TGTGCCAGCAGCGCGGGACAGATGAACACTGAAGCTTTCTTT.

By frequency in the sample, this clone is medium-sized. The chain combines TRBV6-1 with TRBJ1-5, with a weak D call TRBD1 (6 bases). Deletions cut 1 base from V and 6 bases from J, with 13 bases between. The CDR3 runs to 15 residues. Per the germline V gene, CDR1 is MNHNS and CDR2 is SASEGT. Here the CDR3 DNA reads TGTGCCAGCAGTGAAGAGGGGGGAGGTGGTCAGCCCCAGCATTTT. Amino acids: CASSEEGGGGQPQHF.

DNA of the CDR3: TGTGCCACCCGTAGGGACAGCTACAATGAGCAGTTCTTC. Translation: CATRRDSYNEQFF. The V gene is TRBV15, the J gene TRBJ2-1; 7 bases agree with TRBD1. The CDR3 extends over 13 amino acids. Germline trimming cut 8 bases from V and 3 bases from J; bases unmatched to any gene: 4. From germline, CDR1 is LNHNV and CDR2 YYDKDF (reference sequence).

CDR3 nucleotide sequence: TGTGCCAGCAGTAAGACAGGGCTGGGCTATGGCTACACCTTC. Translating gives CASSKTGLGYGYTF. The chain joins TRBV28 to TRBJ1-2, with TRBD1 identical over 7 bases. CDR1 is MDHEN, CDR2 SYDVKM, per germline. The trim removed 5 bases at V and 4 bases at J, leaving 7 bases unmatched. This CDR3 spans 14 amino acids.

The V call is TRBV11-2, the J call TRBJ2-4; D may correspond to TRBD1 or TRBD2 (5 bases each). V gave up 3 bases and J gave up 0 bases, with 18 bases separating them. Germline-derived CDR1 and CDR2 are SGHAT and FQNNGV. This CDR3 has 18 amino acids. The CDR3 nucleotides read TGTGCCAGCAGCTTGGCCCCCGGGGCAGGACTAGCCAAAAACATTCAGTACTTC. It translates to CASSLAPGAGLAKNIQYF.

The CDR3 nucleotides read TGTGCCAGTAGTACGGGACTAGCGGGGGTCACAGATACGCAGTATTTT. Translating it yields CASSTGLAGVTDTQYF. The chain combines TRBV19 with TRBJ2-3; the match to TRBD2 covers 14 bases. Per the germline V gene, CDR1 is LNHDA and CDR2 is SQIVND (reference sequence). Trimming took 4 bases from V and 2 from J; bases not matched to a gene: 2. The length of the CDR3 is 16 residues.

CDR3 DNA sequence: TGTGCCAGCAAGACGAGGACAGGGGGCGGTACTGAAGCTTTCTTT. Encoded protein: CASKTRTGGGTEAFF. The chain recombines TRBV27 with TRBJ1-1; 11 positions match TRBD1. Germline V lookup: CDR1 MNHEY, CDR2 SMNVEV (reference sequence). There are 15 residues in the CDR3. J was trimmed by 5 bases and V by 7 bases; bases with no gene match: 9.

The rearrangement links TRBV28 to TRBJ1-4; TRBD1 matches 9 bases. Unmatched junction bases numbered 5, after V lost 6 bases and J lost 6 bases. Germline lookup yields CDR1 MDHEN and CDR2 SYDVKM. This CDR3 is 14 amino acids long. Here the CDR3 reads CASSTGTGYEKLFF. The CDR3 nucleotides are TGTGCCAGCAGCACCGGGACAGGGTATGAAAAACTGTTTTTT.

The chain uses TRBV20-1 and TRBJ2-1; D is ambiguous. V lost 6 bases to trimming and J lost 9 bases, with 9 bases between them. The CDR3 covers 10 residues. CDR1 and CDR2 from the germline V gene are DFQATT and SNEGSKA (reference sequence). CDR3: CSARGGEQFF. CDR3 nucleotide sequence: TGCAGTGCCCGCGGCGGTGAGCAGTTCTTC.

This chain links TRBV28 with TRBJ1-2, with D possibly being TRBD1 (6 bases). CDR1 MDHEN and CDR2 SYDVKM come from the germline V gene. V shed 1 base and J shed 7 bases, with 16 bases lying between them. The CDR3 contains 15 residues. The CDR3 spells CASSLSGGLLVGYTF. DNA of the CDR3: TGTGCCAGCAGTTTATCGGGGGGCCTGTTGGTTGGCTACACCTTC.